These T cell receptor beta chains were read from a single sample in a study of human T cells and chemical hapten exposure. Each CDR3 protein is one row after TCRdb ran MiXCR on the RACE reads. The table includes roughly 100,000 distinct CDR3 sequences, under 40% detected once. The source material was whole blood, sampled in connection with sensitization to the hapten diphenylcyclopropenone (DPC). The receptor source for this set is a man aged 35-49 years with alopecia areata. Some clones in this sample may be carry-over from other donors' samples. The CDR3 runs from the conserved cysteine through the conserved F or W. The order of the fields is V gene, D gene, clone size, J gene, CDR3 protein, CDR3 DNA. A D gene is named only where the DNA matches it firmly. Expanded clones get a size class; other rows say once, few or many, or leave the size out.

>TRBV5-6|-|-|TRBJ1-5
CASSLAGLPSQHF
TGTGCCAGCAGCCTGGCAGGACTCCCCTCCCAGCATTTT
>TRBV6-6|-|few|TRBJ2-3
CASSYQGSRGTDTQYF
TGTGCCAGCAGTTATCAGGGGTCCAGGGGCACAGATACGCAGTATTTT
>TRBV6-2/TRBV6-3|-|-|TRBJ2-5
CASSYSTRIAGNQETQYF
TGTGCCAGCAGTTACTCGACCCGTATTGCGGGTAACCAAGAGACCCAGTACTTC
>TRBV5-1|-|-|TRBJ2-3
CASSFDAVSTDTQYF
TGCGCCAGCAGCTTCGACGCTGTGAGCACAGATACGCAGTATTTT
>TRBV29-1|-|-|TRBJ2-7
CSAGYGGDEQYF
TGCAGCGCCGGGTACGGGGGCGACGAGCAGTACTTC
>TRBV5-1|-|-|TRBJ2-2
CAISGPGDTGELFF
TGCGCCATTAGCGGTCCTGGGGACACCGGGGAGCTGTTTTTT
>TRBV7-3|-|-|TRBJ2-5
CASSLFPVQETQYF
TGTGCCAGCAGCTTATTCCCAGTCCAAGAGACCCAGTACTTC
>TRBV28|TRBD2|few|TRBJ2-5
CATTLGGAQETQYF
TGTGCCACCACCCTCGGGGGGGCGCAAGAGACCCAGTACTTC
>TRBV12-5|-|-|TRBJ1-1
CASGFNTVTEAFF
TGTGCTAGTGGTTTCAACACCGTAACTGAAGCTTTCTTT
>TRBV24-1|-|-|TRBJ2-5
CATSEHHFLGETQYF
TGTGCCACCAGTGAGCATCACTTCCTCGGAGAGACCCAGTACTTC
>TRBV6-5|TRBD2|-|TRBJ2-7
CASSPHPLAGAGEQYF
TGTGCCAGCAGCCCACACCCCTTAGCGGGAGCGGGGGAGCAGTACTTC
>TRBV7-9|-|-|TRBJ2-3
CASSLAPLDTQYF
TGTGCCAGCAGCTTAGCTCCGTTGGATACGCAGTATTTT
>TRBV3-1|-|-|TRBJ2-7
CASSQEIWDYEQYF
TGTGCCAGCAGCCAAGAGATTTGGGACTACGAGCAGTACTTC
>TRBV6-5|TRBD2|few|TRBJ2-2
CASSRLAGALRGELFF
TGTGCCAGCAGCCGACTAGCGGGGGCACTGAGGGGGGAGCTGTTTTTT
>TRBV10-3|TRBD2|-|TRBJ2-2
CAISEPGLVTGELFF
TGTGCCATCAGTGAGCCGGGACTAGTTACCGGGGAGCTGTTTTTT
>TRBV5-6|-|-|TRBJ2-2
CASSLTGKDNTGELFF
TGTGCCAGCAGCCTGACAGGAAAGGACAACACCGGGGAGCTGTTTTTT
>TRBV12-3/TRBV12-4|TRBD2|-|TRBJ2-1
CASSPTLAGVGNEQFF
TGTGCCAGCAGTCCGACACTAGCGGGAGTGGGCAATGAGCAGTTCTTC
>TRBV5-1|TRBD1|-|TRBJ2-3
CASSRRTGSTDTQYF
TGCGCCAGCAGTCGTCGGACAGGCTCCACAGATACGCAGTATTTT
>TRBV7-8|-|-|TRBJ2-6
CASSLVGRVKASGANVLTF
TGTGCCAGCAGCTTAGTAGGCAGGGTAAAAGCCTCTGGGGCCAACGTCCTGACTTTC
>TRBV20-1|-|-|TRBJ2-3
CSAQKGQRTDTQYF
TGCAGTGCTCAAAAAGGACAGCGCACAGATACGCAGTATTTT
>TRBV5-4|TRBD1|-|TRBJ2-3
CASSLSQGAADTQYF
TGTGCCAGCAGCTTGAGTCAGGGGGCTGCAGATACGCAGTATTTT
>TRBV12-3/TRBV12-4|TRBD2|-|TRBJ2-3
CASSLTGGSERYF
TGTGCCAGCAGTTTAACAGGCGGGAGTGAACGGTATTTT
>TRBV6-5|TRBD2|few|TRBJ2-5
CASSYSSGAKETQYF
TGTGCCAGCAGTTACTCTAGCGGGGCGAAAGAGACCCAGTACTTC
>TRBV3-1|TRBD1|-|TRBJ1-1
CASSHGTGVAEAFF
TGTGCCAGCAGCCATGGGACAGGGGTGGCTGAAGCTTTCTTT
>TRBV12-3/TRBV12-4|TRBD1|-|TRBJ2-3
CASSFRTGMNTQYF
TGTGCCAGCAGTTTCAGGACAGGGATGAATACGCAGTATTTT
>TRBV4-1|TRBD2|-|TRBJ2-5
CASSQEGLAGGTAETQYF
TGCGCCAGCAGCCAAGAGGGACTAGCGGGAGGGACGGCAGAGACCCAGTACTTC
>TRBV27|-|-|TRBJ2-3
CASSFSGPDTQYF
TGTGCCAGCAGTTTCAGTGGACCAGATACGCAGTATTTT
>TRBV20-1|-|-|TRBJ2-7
CSARGSGRALYEQYF
TGCAGTGCTAGAGGTTCGGGTCGGGCACTATACGAGCAGTACTTC
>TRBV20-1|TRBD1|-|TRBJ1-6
CSARDLVQGADSPLHF
TGCAGTGCTAGAGATCTTGTACAGGGGGCGGATTCACCCCTCCACTTT
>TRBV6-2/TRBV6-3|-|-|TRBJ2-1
CASSYMSIDNEQFF
TGTGCCAGCAGTTACATGTCGATCGACAATGAGCAGTTCTTC
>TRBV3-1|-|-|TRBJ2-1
CASSQVGLTDLYNEQFF
TGTGCCAGCAGCCAAGTTGGTCTAACCGACCTATACAATGAGCAGTTCTTC
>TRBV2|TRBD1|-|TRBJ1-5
CASSGQGNGNQPQHF
TGTGCCAGCAGTGGACAGGGGAATGGCAATCAGCCCCAGCATTTT
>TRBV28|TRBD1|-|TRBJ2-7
CASSLLSRGRGEQYF
TGTGCCAGCAGTCTTCTTTCCAGGGGGCGAGGCGAGCAGTACTTC
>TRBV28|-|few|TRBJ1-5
CAGGIFNQPQHF
TGTGCCGGCGGGATCTTCAATCAGCCCCAGCATTTT
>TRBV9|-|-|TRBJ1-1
CASSVDPVANTEAFF
TGTGCCAGCAGCGTAGATCCCGTAGCAAACACTGAAGCTTTCTTT
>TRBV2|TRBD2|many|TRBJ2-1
CASSADGTRGSNEQFF
TGTGCCAGCAGTGCGGACGGGACTAGGGGCAGCAATGAGCAGTTCTTC
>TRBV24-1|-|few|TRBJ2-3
CATSDLTGSPGTDTQYF
TGTGCCACCAGTGATTTAACCGGCAGTCCTGGCACAGATACGCAGTATTTT
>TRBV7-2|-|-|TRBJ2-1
CASSLTSSSYNEQFF
TGTGCCAGCAGCTTAACTAGCTCCTCCTACAATGAGCAGTTCTTC
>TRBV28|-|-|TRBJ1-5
CASTPRARQPQHF
TGTGCCAGCACCCCGCGGGCCAGGCAGCCCCAGCATTTT
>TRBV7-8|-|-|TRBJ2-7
CASSLAAGAIYEQYF
TGTGCCAGCAGCTTAGCGGCAGGGGCTATATACGAGCAGTACTTC
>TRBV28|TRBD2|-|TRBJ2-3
CASRLAGGPDTQYF
TGTGCCAGCAGACTAGCGGGAGGGCCAGATACGCAGTATTTT
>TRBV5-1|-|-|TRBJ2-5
CASSPDHQETQYF
TGCGCCAGCAGCCCTGACCATCAAGAGACCCAGTACTTC